Each of the 31 T cell receptor beta chains below was sequenced from the same sample in a study of cytomegalovirus exposure and HLA in healthy donors (dated by TCRdb to about 2017). Library preparation was by the immunoSEQ multiplex PCR assay. The multiplex PCR relied on a mix of 60 forward primers for TCR Vbeta segments and 13 reverse primers for TCR Jbeta segments. As stored in TCRdb, this immuneACCESS dataset retains in-frame rearrangements with V and J assigned. A fraction of the clones does not appear; measured against another copy, unresolved V genes explain less than half of the discrepancy, and the remainder lacks a known reason. This sample's table contains around 65,000 clones. Approximately 5.3% of the sample is in the top ten clones. Specimen: PBMCs. These TCRs come from a man aged 25-40 years in good health and CMV-seropositive.

This chain connects TRBV5-5 to TRBJ2-7; D remains ambiguous. The CDR3 covers 15 residues. CDR1 is SGHKS and CDR2 is YYEKEE in the germline V gene (reference sequence). V was shortened by 4 bases and J by 0 bases, with 14 bases between the two germline ends. The CDR3 spells CASSPTPLVSYEQYF. In nucleotides, the CDR3 is TGTGCCAGCAGCCCTACTCCTCTAGTCTCCTACGAGCAGTACTTC.

The rearrangement uses TRBV5-1 and TRBJ1-1; 9 bases are shared with TRBD1. CDR3 length: 14 amino acids. V was clipped by 4 bases and J by 3 bases; unmatched bases: 4. Germline CDR1 reads SGHRS; CDR2 reads YFSETQ. The CDR3 reads CASSRRQGDTEAFF. In DNA form, the CDR3 reads TGCGCCAGCAGCCGCCGACAGGGGGACACTGAAGCTTTCTTT.

The genes are TRBV19 and TRBJ1-2; 11 bases map to TRBD1. The CDR3 has 14 residues. The V segment lost 1 base and the J segment 6 bases; nucleotides outside the gene matches: 1. Looked up from germline, CDR1 is LNHDA and CDR2 is SQIVND (reference sequence). The CDR3 DNA follows: TGTGCCAGTAGTATAGGGACAGGGGGCAATGGCTACACCTTC. It translates to CASSIGTGGNGYTF.

The chain employs TRBV6-5 and TRBJ2-7; TRBD2 agrees at 7 bases. The germline V gene has CDR1 MNHEY and CDR2 SVGAGI. The V segment lost 6 bases and the J segment 2 bases; nucleotides outside the gene matches: 4. The CDR3 is 13 amino acids. The CDR3 spells CASREGGPYEQYF. CDR3 coding DNA: TGTGCCAGCAGGGAGGGAGGGCCCTACGAGCAGTACTTC.

This sequence joins TRBV4-1 and TRBJ1-1, with 7 bases identical to TRBD1. Per germline, CDR1 MGHRA and CDR2 YSYEKL. The CDR3 runs 15 residues. Trimming removed 1 base from V and 6 bases from J; junction bases left unmatched: 8. CDR3 coding DNA: TGCGCCAGCAGCCAAGTGTCCGCCAGGGGGGCTGAAGCTTTCTTT. It translates to CASSQVSARGAEAFF.

As regards this clone: Other DNA sequences in this sample translate to the same CDR3. The V call is TRBV18, the J call TRBJ1-1; D not resolved. The germline gives CDR1 KGHSH, CDR2 LQKENI. V lost 0 bases to trimming and J lost 5 bases, with 16 bases between them. The CDR3 extends over 16 amino acids. The CDR3, as DNA: TGTGCCAGCTCACCACCGGCGGGCAGATTCGGTACTGAAGCTTTCTTT. It encodes CASSPPAGRFGTEAFF. The variable domain in full, completed from reference TRBV18 and TRBJ1-1, reads NAGVMQNPRHLVRRRGQEARLRCSPMKGHSHVYWYRQLPEEGLKFMVYLQKENIIDESGMPKERFSAEFPKEGPSILRIQQVVRGDSAAYFCASSPPAGRFGTEAFFGQGTRLTVV.

This rearrangement joins TRBV5-5 to TRBJ1-4; 7 bases map to TRBD1. Trimming cost V 4 bases and J 6 bases; bases outside gene matches: 9. Germline V gene sequence: CDR1 SGHKS, CDR2 YYEKEE (reference sequence). The CDR3 sequence is 15 residues long. CDR3 region: CASSPPGQLYEKLFF. For the CDR3, the DNA is TGTGCCAGCAGCCCACCGGGACAGTTATATGAAAAACTGTTTTTT.

Worth noting for this clone: One end of the junction varies from germline; a read error may be responsible. The V call is TRBV7-9, the J call TRBJ1-1, with TRBD1 matching 7 bases. Looked up from germline, CDR1 is SEHNR and CDR2 is FQNEAQ (reference sequence). This CDR3 comprises 15 residues. The CDR3 nucleotides read TGTGCCAGCAGCTTAGGCCAGGGGGAGAACACTGAAGATTTCTTT. Translating it yields CASSLGQGENTEDFF.

The chain joins TRBV7-9 to TRBJ2-7; TRBD1 aligns across 8 bases. Germline V gives CDR1 SEHNR, CDR2 FQNEAQ (reference sequence). V was clipped by 5 bases and J by 0 bases; unmatched bases: 3. CDR3 length: 14 amino acids. The CDR3 protein is CASSRDRSSYEQYF. Written as DNA, the CDR3 is TGTGCCAGCAGCCGGGACAGGAGCTCCTACGAGCAGTACTTC.

The chain joins TRBV19 to TRBJ2-7, with TRBD1 matching 9 bases. The CDR3 contains 15 residues. V was clipped by 5 bases and J by 0 bases; unmatched bases: 5. CDR1 and CDR2 (germline): LNHDA, SQIVND (reference sequence). The CDR3 sequence: CASSPGQGSSYEQYF. The CDR3 region has the DNA TGTGCCAGTAGTCCCGGACAGGGGAGCTCCTACGAGCAGTACTTC.

The V call is TRBV5-4, the J call TRBJ2-5, with D perhaps matching TRBD1 (5 bases). The V gene's germline CDR1 is SGHNT and CDR2 YYREEE (reference sequence). The CDR3 has 14 amino acids. The V end lost 0 bases, the J end lost 2 bases, and 8 bases lay between the germline ends. The CDR3 region has the DNA TGTGCCAGCAGCTTGGCTCCAGGGCAAGAGACCCAGTACTTC. This translates into CASSLAPGQETQYF.

Here the CDR3 DNA reads TGCAGCGTAGGCCGGGACACTTCTAACTATGGCTACACCTTC. Translated, it gives CSVGRDTSNYGYTF. This chain joins TRBV29-1 and TRBJ1-2; D is perhaps TRBD1 (6 bases). V was trimmed by 6 bases and J by 0 bases, leaving 14 bases between them. The germline V gene has CDR1 SQVTM and CDR2 ANQGSEA. This CDR3 region has 14 residues.

This rearrangement joins TRBV30 to TRBJ1-3; a possible D gene is TRBD1 (6 bases). Germline loops: CDR1 GTSNPN, CDR2 SVGIG (reference sequence). V lost 3 bases and J 2 bases, leaving 17 bases between the germline ends. There are 16 residues in the CDR3. The CDR3 sequence: CAWRKLGGPPGNTIYF. The CDR3 DNA is TGTGCCTGGAGGAAACTGGGGGGGCCTCCTGGAAACACCATATATTTT. Full variable domain (remainder filled in from reference TRBV30 and TRBJ1-3): SQTIHQWPATLVQPVGSPLSLECTVEGTSNPNLYWYRQAAGRGLQLLFYSVGIGQISSEVPQNLSASRPQDRQFILSSKKLLLSDSGFYLCAWRKLGGPPGNTIYFGEGSWLTVV.

The chain joins TRBV2 to TRBJ2-1, with unresolved D. V shed 3 bases and J shed 1 base, with 7 bases lying between them. Germline V gene sequence: CDR1 SNHLY, CDR2 FYNNEI. The CDR3 extends over 14 amino acids. CDR3 loop: CASSDSSSYNEQFF. The CDR3 nucleotides are TGTGCCAGCAGTGATTCTAGTTCCTACAATGAGCAGTTCTTC.

The chain employs TRBV28 and TRBJ2-3; D remains ambiguous. CDR1 and CDR2 from the germline V gene are MDHEN and SYDVKM. There are 14 residues in the CDR3. V lost 2 bases and J lost 1, with 7 bases in between. The CDR3 spells CASSLSAGTDTQYF. The CDR3 DNA follows: TGTGCCAGCAGTTTAAGCGCGGGCACAGATACGCAGTATTTT.

The chain uses TRBV6-5 and TRBJ1-5, with TRBD1 as a possible D gene (5 bases). The ends were cut back, 6 bases at V and 1 base at J, with 13 bases in the middle. Looked up from germline, CDR1 is MNHEY and CDR2 is SVGAGI. The CDR3 sequence is 15 residues long. The CDR3 protein is CASRQGTGSNQPQHF. The DNA for the CDR3 is TGTGCCAGCAGACAAGGGACTGGGAGCAATCAGCCCCAGCATTTT.

The genes are TRBV30 and TRBJ2-7, with D maybe TRBD2 (6 bases). The CDR3 consists of 14 residues. Trimming left V 4 bases short and J 2 bases short, with 15 bases between. Germline values: CDR1 GTSNPN, CDR2 SVGIG (reference sequence). The CDR3 DNA follows: TGTGCCTGGACCGGGGACTCCCACCCCTACGAGCAGTACTTC. Amino acid sequence: CAWTGDSHPYEQYF.

The J gene is TRBJ2-3, the V gene TRBV5-1; D is unresolved. The CDR3 covers 16 residues. Trimming took off 0 bases at V and 2 bases at J, with 13 bases between the two ends. CDR1 and CDR2 (germline): SGHRS, YFSETQ. The CDR3 protein is CASSLAVGRITDTQYF. CDR3 sequence (DNA): TGCGCCAGCAGCTTGGCGGTTGGCAGGATCACAGATACGCAGTATTTT.

The chain links TRBV6-5 to TRBJ2-3; D is ambiguous. V lost 5 bases and J 6 bases, leaving 15 bases between the germline ends. CDR1 is MNHEY and CDR2 is SVGAGI in the germline V gene. The CDR3 runs to 14 residues. Here the CDR3 reads CASSTRTLPDTQYF. The CDR3, as DNA: TGTGCCAGCAGTACTCGAACGCTTCCCGATACGCAGTATTTT.

The chain carries TRBV4-1 and TRBJ1-2; 9 bases are shared with TRBD1. Germline trimming cut 0 bases from V and 5 bases from J; bases unmatched to any gene: 10. The CDR3 loop spans 17 amino acids. Germline CDR1 and CDR2: MGHRA and YSYEKL. CDR3 sequence reads: CASSQDQRDRVRYGYTF. CDR3 DNA sequence: TGCGCCAGCAGCCAAGATCAGAGGGACAGGGTACGGTATGGCTACACCTTC.

The rearrangement joins TRBV4-1 to TRBJ2-5, with unresolved D. The CDR3 length is 14 residues. The V end was cut by 0 bases, the J end by 2 bases, with 7 bases between. Germline assignment: CDR1 MGHRA and CDR2 YSYEKL. The CDR3 nucleotides are TGCGCCAGCAGCCAAGATCGGGTACAAGAGACCCAGTACTTC. Amino acids: CASSQDRVQETQYF.

The CDR3 nucleotides read TGCGCCAGCAGCGAAGGACAGGGGAGGAATCAGCCCCAGCATTTT. It codes for CASSEGQGRNQPQHF. The chain carries TRBV5-1 and TRBJ1-5, with 9 bases identical to TRBD1. J was trimmed by 4 bases and V by 4 bases; bases with no gene match: 6. Germline V lookup: CDR1 SGHRS, CDR2 YFSETQ. The CDR3 is 15 residues long.

This rearrangement joins TRBV7-9 to TRBJ2-2; D call uncertain. There are 17 residues in the CDR3. Germline CDR1 SEHNR, CDR2 FQNEAQ (reference sequence). Trimming left V 5 bases short and J 2 bases short, with 18 bases between. For the CDR3, the DNA is TGTGCCAGCAGCCCCGGCCCAGGAACCGATAACACCGGGGAGCTGTTTTTT. Residues: CASSPGPGTDNTGELFF. Full variable domain (missing parts from reference TRBV7-9 and TRBJ2-2): DTGVSQNPRHKITKRGQNVTFRCDPISEHNRLYWYRQTLGQGPEFLTYFQNEAQLEKSRLLSDRFSAERPKGSFSTLEIQRTEQGDSAMYLCASSPGPGTDNTGELFFGEGSRLTVL.

This sequence joins TRBV18 and TRBJ2-7, with a possible D match to TRBD1 (5 bases). The CDR3 covers 14 residues. V lost 6 bases, J lost 1 base, and 13 bases lay in between. From germline, CDR1 is KGHSH and CDR2 LQKENI. The CDR3 DNA follows: TGTGCCAGCTCCCTGATTCAGGGTTCCTACGAGCAGTACTTC. Translating it yields CASSLIQGSYEQYF.

The chain combines TRBV14 with TRBJ2-1, with 7 bases matching TRBD1. The V gene's germline CDR1 is SGHDN and CDR2 FVKESK. The junction had 18 bases not matched to a gene; V was cut back by 1 base and J by 6 bases. CDR3 length equals 19 residues. CDR3 loop: CASSQGGRQGHPPTNEQFF. CDR3 nucleotides: TGTGCCAGCAGCCAAGGTGGGAGACAGGGTCATCCACCCACCAATGAGCAGTTCTTC.

CDR3 sequence: CASRDRGSYEQYF. In DNA, the CDR3 is TGTGCCAGCAGGGACAGGGGGAGCTACGAGCAGTACTTC. This chain joins TRBV2 and TRBJ2-7; TRBD1 matches at 10 bases. The CDR3 has 13 residues. In germline, CDR1 is SNHLY, CDR2 FYNNEI. With 6 bases clipped from V and 3 bases from J, the junction kept 2 bases outside the gene matches.

The rearrangement uses TRBV2 and TRBJ1-4; no clear D. The V end was cut by 5 bases, the J end by 0 bases, with 7 bases between. The CDR3 is made up of 14 amino acids. CDR1 is SNHLY and CDR2 is FYNNEI in the germline V gene. CDR3 sequence (DNA): TGTGCCAGCAGTTTTGTAGCAACTAATGAAAAACTGTTTTTT. Its translation: CASSFVATNEKLFF.

This chain connects TRBV10-3 to TRBJ1-2; D possibly corresponds to TRBD1 (6 bases). CDR1 is ENHRY and CDR2 is SYGVKD in the germline V gene. This CDR3 comprises 13 residues. Trimming cost V 3 bases and J 8 bases, with 13 bases left between them. As DNA, the CDR3 is TGTGCCATCAGTGACCAGACAGGACGAGGCTACACCTTC. Amino acids: CAISDQTGRGYTF.

The chain joins TRBV29-1 to TRBJ1-4; TRBD1 might be the D (5 bases). CDR1 and CDR2 from the germline V gene are SQVTM and ANQGSEA. V was cut by 7 bases and J by 6 bases, with 6 bases left in between. The CDR3 loop spans 10 amino acids. CDR3 sequence: CSGGDEKLFF. The CDR3 DNA sequence: TGCAGCGGGGGGGATGAAAAACTGTTTTTT.

CDR3 DNA sequence: TGTGCCAGCAGCCCCTTCTGGGACAAGTACATCTATGGCTACACCTTC. Amino acids: CASSPFWDKYIYGYTF. The chain joins TRBV6-4 to TRBJ1-2, with TRBD1 as a possible D gene (6 bases). The CDR3 covers 16 residues. Trimming took 6 bases from V and 4 from J, leaving 21 bases between them. In germline, CDR1 is MRHNA, CDR2 SNTAGT.

The rearrangement links TRBV19 to TRBJ2-1, with D perhaps matching TRBD1 (5 bases). CDR1 is LNHDA, CDR2 SQIVND, per germline (reference sequence). The V and J ends lost 6 bases and 4 bases respectively, with 7 bases between them. The CDR3 spans 12 residues. This chain's CDR3 is CASRGVYNEQFF. DNA of the CDR3: TGTGCCAGTAGAGGGGTTTACAATGAGCAGTTCTTC.